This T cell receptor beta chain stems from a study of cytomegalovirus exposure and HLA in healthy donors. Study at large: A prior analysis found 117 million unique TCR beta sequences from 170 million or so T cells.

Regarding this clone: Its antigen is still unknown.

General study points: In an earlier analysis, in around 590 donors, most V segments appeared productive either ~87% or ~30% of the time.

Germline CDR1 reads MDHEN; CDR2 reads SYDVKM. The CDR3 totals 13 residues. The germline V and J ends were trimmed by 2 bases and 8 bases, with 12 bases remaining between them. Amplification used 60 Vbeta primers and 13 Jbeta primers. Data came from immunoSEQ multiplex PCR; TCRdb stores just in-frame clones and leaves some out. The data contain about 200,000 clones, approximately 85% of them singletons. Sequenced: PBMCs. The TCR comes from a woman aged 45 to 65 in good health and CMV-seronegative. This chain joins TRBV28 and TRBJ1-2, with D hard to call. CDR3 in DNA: TGTGCCAGCAGTTTACCGGGTTCGAGGGGCTACACCTTC. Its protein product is CASSLPGSRGYTF.